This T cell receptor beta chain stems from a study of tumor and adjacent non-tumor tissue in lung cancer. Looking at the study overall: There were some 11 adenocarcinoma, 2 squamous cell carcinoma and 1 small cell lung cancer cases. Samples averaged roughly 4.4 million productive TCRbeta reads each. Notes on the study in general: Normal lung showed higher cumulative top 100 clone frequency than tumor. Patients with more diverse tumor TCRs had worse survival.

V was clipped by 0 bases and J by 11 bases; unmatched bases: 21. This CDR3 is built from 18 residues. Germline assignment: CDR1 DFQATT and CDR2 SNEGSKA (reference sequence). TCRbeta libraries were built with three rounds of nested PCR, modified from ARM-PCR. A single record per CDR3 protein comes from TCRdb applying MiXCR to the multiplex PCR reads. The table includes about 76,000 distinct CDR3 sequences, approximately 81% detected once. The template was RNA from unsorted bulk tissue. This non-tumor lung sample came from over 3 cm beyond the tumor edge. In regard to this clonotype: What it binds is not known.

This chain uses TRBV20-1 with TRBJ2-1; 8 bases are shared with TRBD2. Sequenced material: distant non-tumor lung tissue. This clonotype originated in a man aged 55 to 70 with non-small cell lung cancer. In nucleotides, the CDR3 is TGCAGTGCTAGAGACGGCGGGGGGCTAGCGGAGACTTGGGATAAGCAGTTCTTC. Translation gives CSARDGGGLAETWDKQFF.